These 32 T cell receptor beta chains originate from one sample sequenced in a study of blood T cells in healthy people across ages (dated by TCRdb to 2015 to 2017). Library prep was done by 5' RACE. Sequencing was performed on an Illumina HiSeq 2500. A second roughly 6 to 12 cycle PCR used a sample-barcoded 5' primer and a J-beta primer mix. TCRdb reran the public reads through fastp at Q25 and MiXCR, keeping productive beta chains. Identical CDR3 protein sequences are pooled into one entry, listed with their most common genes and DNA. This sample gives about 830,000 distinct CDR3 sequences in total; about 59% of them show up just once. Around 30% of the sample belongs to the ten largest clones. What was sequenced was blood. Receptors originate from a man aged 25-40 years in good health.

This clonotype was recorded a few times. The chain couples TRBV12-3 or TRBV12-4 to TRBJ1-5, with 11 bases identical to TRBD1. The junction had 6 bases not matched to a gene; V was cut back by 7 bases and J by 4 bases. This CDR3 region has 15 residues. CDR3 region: CASTTGTGGNQPQHF. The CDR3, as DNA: TGTGCCAGCACTACCGGGACAGGGGGTAATCAGCCCCAGCATTTT.

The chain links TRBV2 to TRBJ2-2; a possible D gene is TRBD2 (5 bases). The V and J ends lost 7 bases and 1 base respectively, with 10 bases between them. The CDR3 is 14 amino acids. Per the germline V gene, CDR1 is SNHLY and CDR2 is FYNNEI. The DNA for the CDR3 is TGTGCCAGCAAGCTACGGGGGAACACCGGGGAGCTGTTTTTT. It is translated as CASKLRGNTGELFF.

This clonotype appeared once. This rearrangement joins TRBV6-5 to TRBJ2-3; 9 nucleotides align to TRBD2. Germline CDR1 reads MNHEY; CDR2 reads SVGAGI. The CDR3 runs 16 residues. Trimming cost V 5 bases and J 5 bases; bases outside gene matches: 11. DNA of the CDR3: TGTGCCAGCAGTCTAGCGGGACACCGGGTGGGAGATACGCAGTATTTT. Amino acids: CASSLAGHRVGDTQYF.

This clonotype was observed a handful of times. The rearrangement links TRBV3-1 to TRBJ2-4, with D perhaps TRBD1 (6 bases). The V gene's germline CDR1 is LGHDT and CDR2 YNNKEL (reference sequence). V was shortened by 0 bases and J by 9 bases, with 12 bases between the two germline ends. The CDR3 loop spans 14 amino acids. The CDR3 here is CASSQEGASGIQYF. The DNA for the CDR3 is TGTGCCAGCAGCCAAGAGGGGGCGTCGGGCATTCAGTACTTC.

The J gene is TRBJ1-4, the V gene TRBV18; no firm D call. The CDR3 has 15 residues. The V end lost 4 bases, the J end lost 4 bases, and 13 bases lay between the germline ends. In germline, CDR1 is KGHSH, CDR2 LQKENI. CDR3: CASSLRWQNNEKLFF. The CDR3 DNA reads TGTGCCAGCTCACTTCGGTGGCAGAATAATGAAAAACTGTTTTTT.

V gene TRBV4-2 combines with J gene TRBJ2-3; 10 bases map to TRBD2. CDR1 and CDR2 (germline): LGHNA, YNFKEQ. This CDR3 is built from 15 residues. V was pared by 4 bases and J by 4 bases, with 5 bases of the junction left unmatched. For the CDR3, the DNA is TGTGCCAGCAGCCCAGAGCGGGGGGGCTCAGATACGCAGTATTTT. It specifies CASSPERGGSDTQYF.

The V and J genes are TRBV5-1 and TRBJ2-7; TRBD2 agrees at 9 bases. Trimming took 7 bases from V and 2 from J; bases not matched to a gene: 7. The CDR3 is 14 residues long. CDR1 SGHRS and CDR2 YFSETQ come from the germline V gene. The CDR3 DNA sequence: TGCGCCAGCGGCCTGACTAGCGGTACCTACGAGCAGTACTTC. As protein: CASGLTSGTYEQYF. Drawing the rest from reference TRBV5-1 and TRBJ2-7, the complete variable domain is KAGVTQTPRYLIKTRGQQVTLSCSPISGHRSVSWYQQTPGQGLQFLFEYFSETQRNKGNFPGRFSGRQFSNSRSEMNVSTLELGDSALYLCASGLTSGTYEQYFGPGTRLTVT.

CDR3 nucleotides: TGCGCCAGCAGCACGGACAGGGGCCATGAGCAGTTCTTC. Its protein product is CASSTDRGHEQFF. The chain employs TRBV5-1 and TRBJ2-1; 9 positions agree with TRBD1. J lost 8 bases, V lost 4 bases, and 4 bases had no gene match. CDR1 and CDR2 from the germline V gene are SGHRS and YFSETQ. The CDR3 loop spans 13 amino acids.

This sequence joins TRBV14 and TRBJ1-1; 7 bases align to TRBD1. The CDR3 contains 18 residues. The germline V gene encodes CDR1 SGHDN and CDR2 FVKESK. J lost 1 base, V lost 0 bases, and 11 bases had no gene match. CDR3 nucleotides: TGTGCCAGCAGCCAAGAAGGGGGCTCCACTCGTGGGAACACTGAAGCTTTCTTT. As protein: CASSQEGGSTRGNTEAFF. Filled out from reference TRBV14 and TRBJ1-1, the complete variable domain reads EAGVTQFPSHSVIEKGQTVTLRCDPISGHDNLYWYRRVMGKEIKFLLHFVKESKQDESGMPNNRFLAERTGGTYSTLKVQPAELEDSGVYFCASSQEGGSTRGNTEAFFGQGTRLTVV.

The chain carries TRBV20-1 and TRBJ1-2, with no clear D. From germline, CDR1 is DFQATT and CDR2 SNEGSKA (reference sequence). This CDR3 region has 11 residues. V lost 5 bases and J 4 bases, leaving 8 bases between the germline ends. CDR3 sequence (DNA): TGCAGTGCTGCAGACACCTATGGCTACACCTTC. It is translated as CSAADTYGYTF.

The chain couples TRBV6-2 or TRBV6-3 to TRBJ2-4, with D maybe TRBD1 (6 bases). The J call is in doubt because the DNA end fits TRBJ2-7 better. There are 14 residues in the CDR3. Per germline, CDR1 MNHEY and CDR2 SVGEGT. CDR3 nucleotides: TGTGCCAGCAGTTACCGATGGACAGTCTACGAGCAGTACTTC. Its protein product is CASSYRWTVYEQYF.

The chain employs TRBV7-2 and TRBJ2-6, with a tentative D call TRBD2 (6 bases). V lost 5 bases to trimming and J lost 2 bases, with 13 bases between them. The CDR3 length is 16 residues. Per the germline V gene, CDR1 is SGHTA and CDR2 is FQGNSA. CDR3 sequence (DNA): TGTGCCAGCAGCAAAGTAGGAGGGGCTGGGGCCAACGTCCTGACTTTC. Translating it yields CASSKVGGAGANVLTF. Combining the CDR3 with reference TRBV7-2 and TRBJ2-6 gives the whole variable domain GAGVSQSPSNKVTEKGKDVELRCDPISGHTALYWYRQSLGQGLEFLIYFQGNSAPDKSGLPSDRFSAERTGGSVSTLTIQRTQQEDSAVYLCASSKVGGAGANVLTFGAGSRLTVL.

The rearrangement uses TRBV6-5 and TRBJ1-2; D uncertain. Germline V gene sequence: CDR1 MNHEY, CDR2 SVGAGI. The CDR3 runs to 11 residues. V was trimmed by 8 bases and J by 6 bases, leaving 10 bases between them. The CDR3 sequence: CASALGDGYTF. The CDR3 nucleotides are TGTGCCAGCGCCCTAGGTGATGGCTACACCTTC.

The CDR3 sequence: CASSQEQARTDTQYF. CDR3 sequence (DNA): TGTGCCAGCAGCCAAGAGCAGGCCCGCACAGATACGCAGTATTTT. The chain carries TRBV4-2 and TRBJ2-3; D is undetermined. Germline V gene sequence: CDR1 LGHNA, CDR2 YNFKEQ. The V end was cut by 0 bases, the J end by 1 base, with 8 bases between. The CDR3 has 15 amino acids.

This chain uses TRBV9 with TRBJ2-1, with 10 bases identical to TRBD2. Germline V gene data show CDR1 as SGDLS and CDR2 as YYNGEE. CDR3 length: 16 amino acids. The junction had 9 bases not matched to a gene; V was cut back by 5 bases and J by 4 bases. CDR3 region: CASSLSTSGPYNEQFF. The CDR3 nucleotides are TGTGCCAGCAGTCTTTCGACTAGCGGGCCATACAATGAGCAGTTCTTC.

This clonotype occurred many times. CDR3 coding DNA: TGTGCCAGCAGCTTCCGGGGCCCCCCTCAAGAGACCCAGTACTTC. This gives the protein CASSFRGPPQETQYF. The rearrangement links TRBV7-3 to TRBJ2-5; the D gene could be TRBD1 or TRBD2 (5 bases each). The germline gives CDR1 SGHTA, CDR2 FQGTGA. The CDR3 sequence is 15 residues long. V gave up 3 bases and J gave up 2 bases, with 13 bases separating them. Based on the CDR3 plus reference TRBV7-3 and TRBJ2-5, the full variable domain is GAGVSQTPSNKVTEKGKYVELRCDPISGHTALYWYRQSLGQGPEFLIYFQGTGAADDSGLPNDRFFAVRPEGSVSTLKIQRTERGDSAVYLCASSFRGPPQETQYFGPGTRLLVL.

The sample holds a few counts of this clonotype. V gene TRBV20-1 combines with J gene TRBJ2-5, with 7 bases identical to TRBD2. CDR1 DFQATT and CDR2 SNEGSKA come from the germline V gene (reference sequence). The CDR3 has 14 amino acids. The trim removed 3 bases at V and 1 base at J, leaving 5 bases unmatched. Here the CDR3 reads CSARTGTTQETQYF. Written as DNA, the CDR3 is TGCAGTGCTAGGACTGGGACTACCCAAGAGACCCAGTACTTC.

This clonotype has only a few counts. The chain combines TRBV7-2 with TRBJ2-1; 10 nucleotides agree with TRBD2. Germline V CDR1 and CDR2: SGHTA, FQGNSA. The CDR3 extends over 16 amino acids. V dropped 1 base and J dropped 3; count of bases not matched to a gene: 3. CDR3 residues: CASSLDVAGGYNEQFF. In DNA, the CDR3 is TGTGCCAGCAGCTTAGATGTAGCGGGGGGCTACAATGAGCAGTTCTTC.

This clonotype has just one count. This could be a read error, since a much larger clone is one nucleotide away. CDR3 protein: CATSGLQGEANYGYTF. CDR3 DNA: TGTGCCACCAGCGGGCTACAGGGGGAAGCTAACTATGGCTACACCTTC. This chain links TRBV15 with TRBJ1-2; 8 nucleotides align to TRBD1. Germline lookup yields CDR1 LNHNV and CDR2 YYDKDF (reference sequence). The CDR3 length is 16 residues. J gave up 0 bases and V 5 bases, and 8 bases lay outside the gene matches.

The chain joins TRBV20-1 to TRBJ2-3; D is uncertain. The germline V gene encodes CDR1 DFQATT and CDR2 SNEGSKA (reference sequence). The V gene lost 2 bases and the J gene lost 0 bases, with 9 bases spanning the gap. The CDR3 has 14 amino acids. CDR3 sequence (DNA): TGCAGTGCTAGACAGGAAAGTAGCACAGATACGCAGTATTTT. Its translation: CSARQESSTDTQYF.

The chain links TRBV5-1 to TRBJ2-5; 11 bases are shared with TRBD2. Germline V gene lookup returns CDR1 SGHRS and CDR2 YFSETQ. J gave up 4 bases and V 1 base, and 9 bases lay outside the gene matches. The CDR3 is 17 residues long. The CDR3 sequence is CASSLTKLAGVRETQYF. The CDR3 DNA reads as TGCGCCAGCAGCTTGACAAAACTAGCGGGGGTACGAGAGACCCAGTACTTC.

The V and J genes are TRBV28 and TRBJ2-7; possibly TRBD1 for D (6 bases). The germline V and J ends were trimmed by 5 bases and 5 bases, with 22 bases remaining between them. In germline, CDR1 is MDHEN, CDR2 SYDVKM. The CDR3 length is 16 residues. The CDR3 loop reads CASSPSRQVPKDEQYF. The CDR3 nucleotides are TGTGCCAGCAGTCCGTCAAGACAGGTGCCTAAGGACGAGCAGTACTTC.

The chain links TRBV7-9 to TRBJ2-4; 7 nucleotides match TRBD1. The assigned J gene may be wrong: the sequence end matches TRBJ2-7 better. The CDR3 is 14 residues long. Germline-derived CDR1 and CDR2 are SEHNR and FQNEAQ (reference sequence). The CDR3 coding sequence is TGTGCCAGCAGCTTAGGACAGGGTTATGACGAGCAGTACTTC. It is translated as CASSLGQGYDEQYF.

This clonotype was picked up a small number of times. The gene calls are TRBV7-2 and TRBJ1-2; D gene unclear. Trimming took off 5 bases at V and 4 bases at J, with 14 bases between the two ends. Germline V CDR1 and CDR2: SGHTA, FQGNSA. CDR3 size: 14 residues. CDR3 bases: TGTGCCAGCAGCCCCGGAGGGCGGGGCTATGGCTACACCTTC. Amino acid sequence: CASSPGGRGYGYTF.

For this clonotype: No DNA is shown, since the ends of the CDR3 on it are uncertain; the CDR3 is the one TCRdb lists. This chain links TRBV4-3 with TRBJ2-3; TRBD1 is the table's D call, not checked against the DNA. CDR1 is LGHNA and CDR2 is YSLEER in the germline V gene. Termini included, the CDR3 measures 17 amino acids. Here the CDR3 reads CASSQDFGAGGTDTQYF.

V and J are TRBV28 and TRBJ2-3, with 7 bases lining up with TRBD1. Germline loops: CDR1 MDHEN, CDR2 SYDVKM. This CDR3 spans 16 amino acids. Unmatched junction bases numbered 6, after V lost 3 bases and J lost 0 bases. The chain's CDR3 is CASSFVQGSSTDTQYF. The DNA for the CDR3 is TGTGCCAGCAGTTTCGTACAGGGGAGTAGCACAGATACGCAGTATTTT. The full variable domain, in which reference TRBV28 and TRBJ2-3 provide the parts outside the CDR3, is DVKVTQSSRYLVKRTGEKVFLECVQDMDHENMFWYRQDPGLGLRLIYFSYDVKMKEKGDIPEGYSVSREKKERFSLILESASTNQTSMYLCASSFVQGSSTDTQYFGPGTRLTVL.

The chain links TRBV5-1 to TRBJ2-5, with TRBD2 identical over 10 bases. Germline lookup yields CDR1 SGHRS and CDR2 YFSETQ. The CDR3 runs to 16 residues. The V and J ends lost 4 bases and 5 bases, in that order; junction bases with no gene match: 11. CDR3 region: CASSASSSGGRETQYF. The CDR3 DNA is TGCGCCAGCAGCGCCTCATCTAGCGGGGGCCGTGAGACCCAGTACTTC.

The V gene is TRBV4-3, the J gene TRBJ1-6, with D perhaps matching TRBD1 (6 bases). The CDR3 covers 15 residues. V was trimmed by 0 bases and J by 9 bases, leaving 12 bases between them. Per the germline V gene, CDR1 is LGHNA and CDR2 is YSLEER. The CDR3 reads CASSQESRGGSPLHF. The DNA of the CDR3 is TGCGCCAGCAGCCAAGAGAGCAGGGGAGGTTCACCCCTCCACTTT.

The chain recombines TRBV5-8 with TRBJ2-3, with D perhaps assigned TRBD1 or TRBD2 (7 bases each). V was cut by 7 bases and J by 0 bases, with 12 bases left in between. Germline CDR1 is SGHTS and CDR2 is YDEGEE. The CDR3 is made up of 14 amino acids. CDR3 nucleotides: TGTGCCAGCGGGCAGGGGGGGAGCACAGATACGCAGTATTTT. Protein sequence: CASGQGGSTDTQYF.

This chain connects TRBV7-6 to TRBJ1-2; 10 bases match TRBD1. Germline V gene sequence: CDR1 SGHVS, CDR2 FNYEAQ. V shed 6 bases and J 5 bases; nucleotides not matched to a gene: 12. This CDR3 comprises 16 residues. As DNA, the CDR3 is TGTGCCAGCAGTTCACGTAGAGGACAGGGGGGGTATGGCTACACCTTC. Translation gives CASSSRRGQGGYGYTF.

The CDR3, as DNA: TGCAGCGTTATCCCAGCTACACGTAACTATGGCTACACCTTC. Its translation: CSVIPATRNYGYTF. The rearrangement joins TRBV29-1 to TRBJ1-2; D ambiguous. This CDR3 has 14 residues. Trimming took off 5 bases at V and 1 base at J, with 14 bases between the two ends. Germline V lookup: CDR1 SQVTM, CDR2 ANQGSEA.

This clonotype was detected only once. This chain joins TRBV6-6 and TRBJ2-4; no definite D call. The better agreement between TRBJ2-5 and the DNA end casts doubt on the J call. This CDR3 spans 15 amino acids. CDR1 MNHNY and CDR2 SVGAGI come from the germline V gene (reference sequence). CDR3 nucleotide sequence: TGTGCCAGCCTCGGCTGGGCAGGAGCCCAAGAGACCCAGTACTTC. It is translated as CASLGWAGAQETQYF.